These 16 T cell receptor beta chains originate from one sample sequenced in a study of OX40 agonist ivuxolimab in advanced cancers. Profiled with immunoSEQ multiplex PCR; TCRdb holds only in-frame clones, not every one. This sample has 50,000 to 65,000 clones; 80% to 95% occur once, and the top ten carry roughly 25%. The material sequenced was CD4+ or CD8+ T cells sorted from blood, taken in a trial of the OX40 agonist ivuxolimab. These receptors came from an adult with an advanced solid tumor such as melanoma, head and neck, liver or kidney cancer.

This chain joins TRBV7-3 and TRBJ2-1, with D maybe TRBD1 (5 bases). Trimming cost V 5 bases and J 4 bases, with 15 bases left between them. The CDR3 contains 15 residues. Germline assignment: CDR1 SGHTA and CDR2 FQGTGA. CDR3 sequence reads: CASSEGAGTYNEQFF. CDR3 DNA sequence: TGTGCCAGCAGCGAAGGGGCAGGAACTTACAATGAGCAGTTCTTC.

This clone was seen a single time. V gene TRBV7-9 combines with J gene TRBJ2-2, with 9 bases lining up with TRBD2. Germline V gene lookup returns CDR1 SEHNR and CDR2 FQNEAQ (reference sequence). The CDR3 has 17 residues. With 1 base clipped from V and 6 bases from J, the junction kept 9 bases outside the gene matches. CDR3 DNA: TGTGCCAGCAGCTTAGGCCCAGCGGGAGGTGTAGCCGGGGAGCTGTTTTTT. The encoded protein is CASSLGPAGGVAGELFF. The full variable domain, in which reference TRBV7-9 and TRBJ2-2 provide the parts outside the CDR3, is DTGVSQNPRHKITKRGQNVTFRCDPISEHNRLYWYRQTLGQGPEFLTYFQNEAQLEKSRLLSDRFSAERPKGSFSTLEIQRTEQGDSAMYLCASSLGPAGGVAGELFFGEGSRLTVL.

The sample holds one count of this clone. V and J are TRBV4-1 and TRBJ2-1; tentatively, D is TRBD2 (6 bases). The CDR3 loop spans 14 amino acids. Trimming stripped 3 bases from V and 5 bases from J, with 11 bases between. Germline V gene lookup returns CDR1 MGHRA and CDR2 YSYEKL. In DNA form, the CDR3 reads TGCGCCAGCAGCCACACTAGGAGGGACAATGAGCAGTTCTTC. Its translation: CASSHTRRDNEQFF.

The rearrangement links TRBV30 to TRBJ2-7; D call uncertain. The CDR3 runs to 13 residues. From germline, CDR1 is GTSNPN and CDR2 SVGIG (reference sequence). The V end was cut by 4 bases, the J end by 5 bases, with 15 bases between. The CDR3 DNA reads TGTGCCTGGATGGTTCAGGTAGGCCACGAGCAGTACTTC. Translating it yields CAWMVQVGHEQYF.

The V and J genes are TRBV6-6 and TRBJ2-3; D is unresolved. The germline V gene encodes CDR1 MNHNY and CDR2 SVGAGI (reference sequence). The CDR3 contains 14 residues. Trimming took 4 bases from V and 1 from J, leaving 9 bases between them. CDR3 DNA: TGTGCCAGCAGTTGGATAGTGGGCACAGATACGCAGTATTTT. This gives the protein CASSWIVGTDTQYF.

The CDR3 sequence: CASSQTAVSPYEQYF. Written as DNA, the CDR3 is TGCGCCAGCAGCCAGACAGCGGTTTCCCCCTACGAGCAGTACTTC. This chain connects TRBV4-3 to TRBJ2-5; D tentatively reads TRBD1 or TRBD2 (5 bases each). The J call could be wrong; TRBJ2-7 is a better fit for the DNA end. Germline CDR1 is LGHNA and CDR2 is YSLEER. This CDR3 has 15 amino acids.

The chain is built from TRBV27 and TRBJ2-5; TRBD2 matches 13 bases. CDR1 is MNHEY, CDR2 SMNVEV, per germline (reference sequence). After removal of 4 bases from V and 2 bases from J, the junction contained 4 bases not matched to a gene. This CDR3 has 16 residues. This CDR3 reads CASSSPGLAGQETQYF. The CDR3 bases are TGTGCCAGCAGTTCTCCGGGACTAGCGGGACAAGAGACCCAGTACTTC.

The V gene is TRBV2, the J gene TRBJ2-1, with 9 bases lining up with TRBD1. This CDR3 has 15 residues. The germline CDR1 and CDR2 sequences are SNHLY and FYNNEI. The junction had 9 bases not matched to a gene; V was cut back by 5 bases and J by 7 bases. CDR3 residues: CASSLTGGAGNEQFF. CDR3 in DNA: TGTGCCAGCAGTCTAACAGGGGGCGCGGGGAATGAGCAGTTCTTC.

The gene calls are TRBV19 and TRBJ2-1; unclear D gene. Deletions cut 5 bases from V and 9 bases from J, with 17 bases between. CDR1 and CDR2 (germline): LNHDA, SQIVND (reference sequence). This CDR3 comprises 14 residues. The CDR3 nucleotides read TGTGCCAGTAGTGAGGAGCAGGAATCCGCTGAGCAGTTCTTC. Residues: CASSEEQESAEQFF.

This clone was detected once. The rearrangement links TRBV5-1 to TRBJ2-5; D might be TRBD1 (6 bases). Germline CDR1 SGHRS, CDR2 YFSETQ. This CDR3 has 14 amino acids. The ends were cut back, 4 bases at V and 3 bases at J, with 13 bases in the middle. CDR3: CASSGVGTKETQYF. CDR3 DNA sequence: TGCGCCAGCAGCGGGGTGGGGACAAAAGAGACCCAGTACTTC.

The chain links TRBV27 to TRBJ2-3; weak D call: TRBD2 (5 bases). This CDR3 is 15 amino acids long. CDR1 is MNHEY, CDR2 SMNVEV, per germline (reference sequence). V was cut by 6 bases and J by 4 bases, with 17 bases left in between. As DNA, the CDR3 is TGTGCCAGCAGCCCGGGCGGGTGGAGTGCAGATACGCAGTATTTT. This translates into CASSPGGWSADTQYF.

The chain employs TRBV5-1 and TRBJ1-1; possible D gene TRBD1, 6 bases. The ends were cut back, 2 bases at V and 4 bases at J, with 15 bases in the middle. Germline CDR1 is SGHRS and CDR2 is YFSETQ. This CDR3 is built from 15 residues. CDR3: CASSLTQGAGTEAFF. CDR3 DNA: TGCGCCAGCAGCTTAACACAGGGAGCGGGCACTGAAGCTTTCTTT. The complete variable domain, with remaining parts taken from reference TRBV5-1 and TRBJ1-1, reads KAGVTQTPRYLIKTRGQQVTLSCSPISGHRSVSWYQQTPGQGLQFLFEYFSETQRNKGNFPGRFSGRQFSNSRSEMNVSTLELGDSALYLCASSLTQGAGTEAFFGQGTRLTVV.

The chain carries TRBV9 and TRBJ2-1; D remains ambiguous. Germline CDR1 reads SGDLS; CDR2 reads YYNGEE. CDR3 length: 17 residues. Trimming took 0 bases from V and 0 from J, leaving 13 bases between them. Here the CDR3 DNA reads TGTGCCAGCAGCGTAGCTTCTGCCCGGAGCTCCTACAATGAGCAGTTCTTC. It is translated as CASSVASARSSYNEQFF. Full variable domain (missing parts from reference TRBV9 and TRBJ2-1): DSGVTQTPKHLITATGQRVTLRCSPRSGDLSVYWYQQSLDQGLQFLIQYYNGEERAKGNILERFSAQQFPDLHSELNLSSLELGDSALYFCASSVASARSSYNEQFFGPGTRLTVL.

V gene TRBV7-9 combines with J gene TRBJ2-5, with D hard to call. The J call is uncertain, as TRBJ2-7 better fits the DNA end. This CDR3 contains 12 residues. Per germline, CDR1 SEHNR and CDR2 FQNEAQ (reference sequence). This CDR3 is CASSSTTYEQYF. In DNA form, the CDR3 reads TGTGCCAGCAGCTCGACCACCTACGAGCAGTACTTC.

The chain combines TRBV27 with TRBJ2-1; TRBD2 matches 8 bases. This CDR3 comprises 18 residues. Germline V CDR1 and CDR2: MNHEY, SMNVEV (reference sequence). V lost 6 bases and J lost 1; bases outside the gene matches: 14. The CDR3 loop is CASSLSGSIRSSYNEQFF. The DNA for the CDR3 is TGTGCCAGCAGCCTGAGCGGGAGCATACGTAGTTCCTACAATGAGCAGTTCTTC.

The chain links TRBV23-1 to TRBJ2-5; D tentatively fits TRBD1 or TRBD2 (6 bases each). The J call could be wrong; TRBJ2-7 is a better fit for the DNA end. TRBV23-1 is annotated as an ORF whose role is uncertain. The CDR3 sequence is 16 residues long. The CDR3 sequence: CASSVRGVAVSYEQYF. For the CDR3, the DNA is TGCGCCAGCAGTGTAAGGGGGGTAGCGGTATCCTACGAGCAGTACTTC.